The 21 T cell receptor beta chains presented below share a single source sample, sequenced in a study of blood T cell repertoires in COVID-19. This table comes from immunoSEQ multiplex PCR, and its TCRdb copy is limited to in-frame clones, with some not included. This table has 250,000 to 400,000 clones, approximately 81% appearing once. The sample was PBMCs or T cells enriched from blood (not recorded which). The receptor set was obtained from a woman younger than 45 who had been exposed to COVID-19.

DNA of the CDR3: TGTGCCAGCAGCCCATTTCGGGGTTACGAGCAGTACTTC. It yields the protein CASSPFRGYEQYF. This chain uses TRBV11-2 with TRBJ2-7, with D maybe TRBD2 (5 bases). V lost 5 bases and J 4 bases, leaving 12 bases between the germline ends. Germline V gene data show CDR1 as SGHAT and CDR2 as FQNNGV. The CDR3 has 13 amino acids.

The chain links TRBV2 to TRBJ1-6; D perhaps matches TRBD1 (5 bases). The CDR3 has 14 amino acids. In germline, CDR1 is SNHLY, CDR2 FYNNEI. The ends were cut back, 2 bases at V and 14 bases at J, with 16 bases in the middle. CDR3 protein: CASSEHRSEVALHF. CDR3 DNA sequence: TGTGCCAGCAGTGAACACAGGTCAGAGGTGGCCCTCCACTTT. The complete variable domain, with remaining parts taken from reference TRBV2 and TRBJ1-6, reads EPEVTQTPSHQVTQMGQEVILRCVPISNHLYFYWYRQILGQKVEFLVSFYNNEISEKSEIFDDQFSVERPDGSNFTLKIRSTKLEDSAMYFCASSEHRSEVALHFGNGTRLTVT.

This clone was found once. The chain is built from TRBV9 and TRBJ1-6, with TRBD1 matching 10 bases. The CDR3 runs to 16 residues. V trimming: 0 bases; J trimming: 7 bases; junction bases outside the gene matches: 4. Germline values: CDR1 SGDLS, CDR2 YYNGEE. CDR3: CASSVGDRGYNSPLHF. The CDR3 DNA reads TGTGCCAGCAGCGTAGGGGACAGGGGTTACAATTCACCCCTCCACTTT.

The rearrangement joins TRBV11-2 to TRBJ1-1; D unclear. There are 14 residues in the CDR3. Germline CDR1 reads SGHAT; CDR2 reads FQNNGV. Trimming took off 0 bases at V and 8 bases at J, with 13 bases between the two ends. The CDR3 reads CASSLDLAGREAFF. Written as DNA, the CDR3 is TGTGCCAGCAGCTTAGATTTGGCGGGGAGGGAAGCTTTCTTT.

As for this clone: No conserved phenylalanine or tryptophan is present at the end of the CDR3, so a read error is the likely explanation. Because the CDR3's place on the DNA is in doubt, the DNA is left out and the CDR3 is given as listed by TCRdb. The rearrangement links TRBV6-1 to TRBJ2-7; the D call of TRBD1 is as the table states it, not checked on the DNA. The CDR3 numbers 12 amino acids, ends counted. The germline CDR1 and CDR2 sequences are MNHNS and SASEGT. The chain's CDR3 is CASSEVQGPLLP.

The chain employs TRBV7-6 and TRBJ2-7; D uncertain. The V gene lost 1 base and the J gene lost 2 bases, with 6 bases spanning the gap. The CDR3 totals 13 residues. Germline values: CDR1 SGHVS, CDR2 FNYEAQ. Written as DNA, the CDR3 is TGTGCCAGCAGCTTAGGCAGTACCTACGAGCAGTACTTC. Encoded protein: CASSLGSTYEQYF.

The chain couples TRBV29-1 to TRBJ1-2; D may be TRBD1 (5 bases). The germline CDR1 and CDR2 sequences are SQVTM and ANQGSEA. The CDR3 sequence is 15 residues long. The germline V and J ends were trimmed by 1 base and 0 bases, with 12 bases remaining between them. The DNA for the CDR3 is TGCAGCGTTGAAGCGGGGGGAACAGCTAACTATGGCTACACCTTC. Translated: CSVEAGGTANYGYTF.

The chain carries TRBV29-1 and TRBJ1-2; unclear D gene. The V end was cut by 0 bases, the J end by 6 bases, with 11 bases between. This CDR3 is built from 13 residues. Germline CDR1 is SQVTM and CDR2 is ANQGSEA. The CDR3: CSVEDWEAHGYTF. In DNA form, the CDR3 reads TGCAGCGTTGAAGATTGGGAGGCTCATGGCTACACCTTC.

The rearrangement links TRBV7-2 to TRBJ1-5; 8 bases match TRBD1. The CDR3 contains 16 residues. Trimming at V came to 9 bases and at J to 7 bases, leaving 17 bases not matched to a gene. The germline CDR1 and CDR2 sequences are SGHTA and FQGNSA. DNA of the CDR3: TGTGCCAGTGCCCCCGGACAGGGTGAGGTACGCCAGCCCCAGCATTTT. It yields the protein CASAPGQGEVRQPQHF.

The chain couples TRBV24-1 to TRBJ2-1, with TRBD2 matching over 9 bases. V was clipped by 2 bases and J by 6 bases; unmatched bases: 10. Looked up from germline, CDR1 is KGHDR and CDR2 is SFDVKD. The CDR3 runs to 17 residues. The CDR3 spells CATSDSSWREGGNEQFF. DNA for the CDR3: TGTGCCACCAGTGATTCCAGTTGGCGGGAGGGCGGCAATGAGCAGTTCTTC.

The chain links TRBV18 to TRBJ1-4, with a possible D match to TRBD1 (5 bases). CDR1 and CDR2 (germline): KGHSH, LQKENI. This CDR3 spans 15 amino acids. The V end lost 3 bases, the J end lost 8 bases, and 16 bases lay between the germline ends. CDR3 sequence (DNA): TGTGCCAGCTCACCCTTCCCCAGCAGGGAAGAAAAACTGTTTTTT. Translating it yields CASSPFPSREEKLFF. Full variable domain (missing parts from reference TRBV18 and TRBJ1-4): NAGVMQNPRHLVRRRGQEARLRCSPMKGHSHVYWYRQLPEEGLKFMVYLQKENIIDESGMPKERFSAEFPKEGPSILRIQQVVRGDSAAYFCASSPFPSREEKLFFGSGTQLSVL.

V gene TRBV10-2 combines with J gene TRBJ2-5, with 10 positions matching TRBD2. The V gene's germline CDR1 is WSHSY and CDR2 SAAADI. V dropped 2 bases and J dropped 4; count of bases not matched to a gene: 13. There are 18 residues in the CDR3. The CDR3 DNA reads as TGCGCCAGCAGTGAGGGCTCCAGCGGGGGGGCCGATGGAGAGACCCAGTACTTC. As protein: CASSEGSSGGADGETQYF.

The rearrangement uses TRBV9 and TRBJ2-2; 12 nucleotides match TRBD2. This CDR3 region has 17 residues. The germline gives CDR1 SGDLS, CDR2 YYNGEE. V shed 4 bases, J shed 4 bases, and the junction held 8 bases outside the gene matches. CDR3 protein: CASSPPSGRAGTGELFF. CDR3 coding DNA: TGTGCCAGCAGCCCTCCTAGCGGGAGGGCAGGCACCGGGGAGCTGTTTTTT.

This rearrangement joins TRBV9 to TRBJ2-3; possible D gene TRBD2, 7 bases. The germline V gene has CDR1 SGDLS and CDR2 YYNGEE. CDR3 size: 16 residues. V gave up 4 bases and J gave up 2 bases, with 17 bases separating them. The DNA of the CDR3 is TGTGCCAGCAGCCCCCGTAAGGGGGGGCACACAGATACGCAGTATTTT. Translation gives CASSPRKGGHTDTQYF.

The chain employs TRBV12-5 and TRBJ2-7; 8 bases line up with TRBD1. After removal of 5 bases from V and 3 bases from J, the junction contained 9 bases not matched to a gene. The CDR3 covers 15 residues. From germline, CDR1 is LGHNT and CDR2 FRNRAP. CDR3 region: CASGPSLDRGYEQYF. CDR3 DNA sequence: TGTGCTAGTGGTCCATCCCTCGACAGGGGCTACGAGCAGTACTTC.

The chain joins TRBV28 to TRBJ1-4; tentatively, D is TRBD1 (6 bases). The CDR3 has 14 amino acids. V lost 9 bases and J 7 bases, leaving 18 bases between the germline ends. The germline gives CDR1 MDHEN, CDR2 SYDVKM. CDR3 bases: TGTGCCAGTAATTCGGGGGGCTTGCGTGAAAAACTGTTTTTT. Protein product: CASNSGGLREKLFF.

V gene TRBV5-1 combines with J gene TRBJ2-2; maybe TRBD1 (6 bases). Looked up from germline, CDR1 is SGHRS and CDR2 is YFSETQ. There are 16 residues in the CDR3. V lost 3 bases and J lost 1, with 13 bases in between. The CDR3 reads CASSSSLGQNTGELFF. CDR3 nucleotide sequence: TGCGCCAGCAGCTCTAGTTTGGGACAGAACACCGGGGAGCTGTTTTTT.

The chain joins TRBV24-1 to TRBJ1-6; 9 bases fit TRBD1. The CDR3 runs to 15 residues. V gave up 5 bases and J gave up 10 bases; unmatched junction bases: 8. Germline V gives CDR1 KGHDR, CDR2 SFDVKD. The CDR3 DNA is TGTGCCACCAGTGCCGGGACAGGGAATTCGTCACCCCTCCACTTT. It yields the protein CATSAGTGNSSPLHF.

This clone was detected a few times. V usage is TRBV6-1 and J usage is TRBJ1-5; D may be TRBD1 (5 bases). The CDR3 loop spans 14 amino acids. Deletions cut 3 bases from V and 0 bases from J, with 6 bases between. CDR1 MNHNS and CDR2 SASEGT come from the germline V gene. As DNA, the CDR3 is TGTGCCAGCAGTGAGGGGCATAGCAATCAGCCCCAGCATTTT. It translates to CASSEGHSNQPQHF.

The rearrangement joins TRBV19 to TRBJ1-1, with TRBD1 identical over 7 bases. Losses at the gene ends were 6 bases for V and 3 bases for J; bases not matched to a gene: 7. This CDR3 comprises 14 residues. CDR1 and CDR2 from the germline V gene are LNHDA and SQIVND (reference sequence). The CDR3 DNA reads TGTGCCAGTAGAGCAGAGGACAGGTACACTGAAGCTTTCTTT. Its protein product is CASRAEDRYTEAFF. The entire variable domain, with the rest obtained from reference TRBV19 and TRBJ1-1, is as follows: DGGITQSPKYLFRKEGQNVTLSCEQNLNHDAMYWYRQDPGQGLRLIYYSQIVNDFQKGDIAEGYSVSREKKESFPLTVTSAQKNPTAFYLCASRAEDRYTEAFFGQGTRLTVV.

This chain connects TRBV7-8 to TRBJ2-7; tentatively, D is TRBD2 (5 bases). CDR1 is SGHVS and CDR2 is FQNEAQ in the germline V gene. This CDR3 is 14 amino acids long. Between the trimmed V and J ends, which lost 1 base and 6 bases, there was a span of 13 bases. In DNA, the CDR3 is TGTGCCAGCAGCTTAGGACCAGCAGGACTCGAGCAGTACTTC. Translating it yields CASSLGPAGLEQYF.